This T cell receptor (beta chain) was sequenced for a study of control samples from healthy donors and cancer patients. V lost 2 bases and J lost 4; bases outside the gene matches: 1. This CDR3 is built from 13 residues. From germline, CDR1 is MGHRA and CDR2 YSYEKL. Profiling relied on immunoSEQ multiplex PCR, and the TCRdb table lists in-frame clones only, not all of them. Of about 130,000 clones listed, about 95% are singletons. The rearrangement joins TRBV4-1 to TRBJ2-7; 8 nucleotides align to TRBD2. Sequencing was carried out using blood. The source of this sequence is a man in his thirties or forties in good health. In nucleotides, the CDR3 is TGCGCCAGCAGCCAACCGGGGGGGTACGAGCAGTACTTC. Its protein is CASSQPGGYEQYF.